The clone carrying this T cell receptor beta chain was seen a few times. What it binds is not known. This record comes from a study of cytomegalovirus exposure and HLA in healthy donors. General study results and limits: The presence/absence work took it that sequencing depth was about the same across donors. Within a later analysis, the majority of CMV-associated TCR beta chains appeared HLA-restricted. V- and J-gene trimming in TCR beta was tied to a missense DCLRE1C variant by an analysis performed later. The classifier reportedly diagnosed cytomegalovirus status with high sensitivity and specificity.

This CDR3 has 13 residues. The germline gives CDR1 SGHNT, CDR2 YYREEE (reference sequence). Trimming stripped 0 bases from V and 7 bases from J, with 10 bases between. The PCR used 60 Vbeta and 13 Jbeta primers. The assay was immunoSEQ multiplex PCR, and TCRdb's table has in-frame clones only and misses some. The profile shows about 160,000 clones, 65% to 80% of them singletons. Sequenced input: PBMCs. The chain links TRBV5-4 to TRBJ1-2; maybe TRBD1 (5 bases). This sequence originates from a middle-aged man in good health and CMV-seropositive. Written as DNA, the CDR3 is TGTGCCAGCAGCTTGGGGGGGGACTCTGGCTACACCTTC. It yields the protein CASSLGGDSGYTF.